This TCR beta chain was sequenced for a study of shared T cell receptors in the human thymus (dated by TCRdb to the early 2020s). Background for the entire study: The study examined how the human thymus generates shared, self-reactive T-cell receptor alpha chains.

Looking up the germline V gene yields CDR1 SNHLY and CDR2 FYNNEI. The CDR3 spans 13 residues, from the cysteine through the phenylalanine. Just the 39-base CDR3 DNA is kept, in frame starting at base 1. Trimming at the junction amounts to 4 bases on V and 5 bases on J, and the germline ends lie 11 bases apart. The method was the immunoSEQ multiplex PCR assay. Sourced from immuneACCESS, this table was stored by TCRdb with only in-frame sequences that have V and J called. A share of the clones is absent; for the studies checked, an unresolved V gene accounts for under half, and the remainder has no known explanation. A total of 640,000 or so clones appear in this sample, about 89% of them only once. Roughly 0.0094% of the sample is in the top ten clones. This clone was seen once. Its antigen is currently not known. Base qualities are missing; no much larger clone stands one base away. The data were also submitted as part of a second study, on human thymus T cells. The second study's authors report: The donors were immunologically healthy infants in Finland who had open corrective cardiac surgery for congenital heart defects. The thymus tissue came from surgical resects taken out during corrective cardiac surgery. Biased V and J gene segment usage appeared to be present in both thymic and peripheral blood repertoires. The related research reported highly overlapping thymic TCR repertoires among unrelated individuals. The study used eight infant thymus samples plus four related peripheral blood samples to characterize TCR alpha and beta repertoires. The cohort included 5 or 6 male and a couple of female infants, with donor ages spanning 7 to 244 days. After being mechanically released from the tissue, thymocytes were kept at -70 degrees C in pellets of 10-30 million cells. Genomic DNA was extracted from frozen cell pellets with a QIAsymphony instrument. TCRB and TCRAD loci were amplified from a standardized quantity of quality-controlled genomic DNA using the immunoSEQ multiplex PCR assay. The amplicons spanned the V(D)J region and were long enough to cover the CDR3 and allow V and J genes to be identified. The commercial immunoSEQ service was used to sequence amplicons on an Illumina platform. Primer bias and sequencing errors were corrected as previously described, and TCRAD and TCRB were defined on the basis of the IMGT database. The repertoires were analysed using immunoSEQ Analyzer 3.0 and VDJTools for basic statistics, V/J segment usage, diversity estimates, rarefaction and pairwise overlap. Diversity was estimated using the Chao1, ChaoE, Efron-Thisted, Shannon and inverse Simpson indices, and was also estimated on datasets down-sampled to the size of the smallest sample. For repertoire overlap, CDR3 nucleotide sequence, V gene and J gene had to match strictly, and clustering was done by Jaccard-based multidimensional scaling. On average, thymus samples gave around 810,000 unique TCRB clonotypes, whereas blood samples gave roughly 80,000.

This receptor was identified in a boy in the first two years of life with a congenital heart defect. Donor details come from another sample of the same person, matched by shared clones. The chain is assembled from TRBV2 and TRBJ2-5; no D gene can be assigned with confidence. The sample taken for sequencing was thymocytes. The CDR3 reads CASSALSQETQYF. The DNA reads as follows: TGTGCCAGCAGTGCGCTGTCCCAGGAGACCCAGTACTTC.